Each of the 14 T cell receptor beta chains below was sequenced from the same sample in a study of blood T cell repertoires in COVID-19. The data were produced by immunoSEQ multiplex PCR, yet TCRdb's version contains in-frame clones alone and is incomplete. The data contain about 93,000 clones, 85% to 90% of them singletons. The sample consisted of peripheral blood. The receptors shown here come from a human donor with active COVID-19. The donor label of this sample is uncertain.

The chain recombines TRBV4-3 with TRBJ2-3, with TRBD1 identical over 7 bases. The CDR3 totals 16 residues. V lost 4 bases and J lost 3; bases outside the gene matches: 10. Germline CDR1 is LGHNA and CDR2 is YSLEER. The CDR3 DNA is TGCGCCAGCAGCCGAGACCTCGGACAGGCGACAGATACGCAGTATTTT. Translation: CASSRDLGQATDTQYF.

V gene TRBV18 combines with J gene TRBJ1-6, with D unresolved. V was shortened by 3 bases and J by 2 bases, with 11 bases between the two germline ends. Germline-derived CDR1 and CDR2 are KGHSH and LQKENI. The CDR3 length is 16 residues. CDR3 in amino acids: CASSPMRQTYNSPLHF. CDR3 DNA sequence: TGTGCCAGCTCACCTATGCGACAAACCTATAATTCACCCCTCCACTTT. Full variable domain (rest looked up from reference TRBV18 and TRBJ1-6): NAGVMQNPRHLVRRRGQEARLRCSPMKGHSHVYWYRQLPEEGLKFMVYLQKENIIDESGMPKERFSAEFPKEGPSILRIQQVVRGDSAAYFCASSPMRQTYNSPLHFGNGTRLTVT.

The rearrangement joins TRBV29-1 to TRBJ2-3, with D tentatively TRBD1 (5 bases). Germline CDR1 reads SQVTM; CDR2 reads ANQGSEA. Trimming took off 3 bases at V and 0 bases at J, with 13 bases between the two ends. CDR3 length: 15 amino acids. The CDR3 coding sequence is TGCAGCGTTGAGGCAGGGCTCGGGAGCACAGATACGCAGTATTTT. As protein: CSVEAGLGSTDTQYF.

The chain employs TRBV3-1 (or the pseudogene TRBV3-2) and TRBJ2-5; the match to TRBD2 covers 9 bases. J gave up 1 base and V 4 bases, and 7 bases lay outside the gene matches. This CDR3 is 16 amino acids long. Germline V gene sequence: CDR1 LGHDT, CDR2 YNNKEL (reference sequence). The CDR3 region is CASSPPSRGGQETQYF. CDR3 sequence (DNA): TGTGCCAGCAGCCCTCCCTCGCGGGGGGGCCAAGAGACCCAGTACTTC.

The chain has TRBV12-5 and TRBJ1-1; the D gene is possibly TRBD1 (5 bases). The CDR3 length is 16 residues. Trimming stripped 1 base from V and 0 bases from J, with 12 bases between. Germline V CDR1 and CDR2: LGHNT, FRNRAP. The CDR3 sequence is CASGLEVQVLNTEAFF. In DNA, the CDR3 is TGTGCTAGTGGTTTGGAAGTACAGGTCTTGAACACTGAAGCTTTCTTT. Based on the CDR3 plus reference TRBV12-5 and TRBJ1-1, the full variable domain is DARVTQTPRHKVTEMGQEVTMRCQPILGHNTVFWYRQTMMQGLELLAYFRNRAPLDDSGMPKDRFSAEMPDATLATLKIQPSEPRDSAVYFCASGLEVQVLNTEAFFGQGTRLTVV.

The J gene is TRBJ2-3, the V gene TRBV9, with 13 bases that match TRBD2. Losses at the gene ends were 0 bases for V and 2 bases for J; bases not matched to a gene: 6. CDR3 length: 18 amino acids. The V gene's germline CDR1 is SGDLS and CDR2 YYNGEE. The chain's CDR3 is CASSVGLAGGSTTDTQYF. The CDR3 bases are TGTGCCAGCAGCGTAGGACTAGCGGGGGGTTCCACCACAGATACGCAGTATTTT.

The rearrangement uses TRBV6-5 and TRBJ1-1; D may be TRBD1 (6 bases). Per germline, CDR1 MNHEY and CDR2 SVGAGI. The CDR3 is 12 residues long. The ends were cut back, 5 bases at V and 6 bases at J, with 10 bases in the middle. Here the CDR3 DNA reads TGTGCCAGCAGTCGGCAGGGGTCTGAAGCTTTCTTT. Translation gives CASSRQGSEAFF.

The CDR3 DNA reads TGCGCCAGCAGCTTCCCGGGGACAGGGACCTACGAGCAGTACTTC. Its protein is CASSFPGTGTYEQYF. The J gene is TRBJ2-7, the V gene TRBV5-1; 9 bases map to TRBD1. V shed 2 bases, J shed 2 bases, and the junction held 5 bases outside the gene matches. The CDR3 contains 15 residues. CDR1 and CDR2 (germline): SGHRS, YFSETQ.

V is TRBV6-5 and J is TRBJ1-1; D unresolved. V lost 1 base and J lost 7, with 10 bases in between. Germline CDR1 MNHEY, CDR2 SVGAGI. The CDR3 runs 13 residues. CDR3 bases: TGTGCCAGCAGTTACTACGGCGGAGGTGAAGCTTTCTTT. It translates to CASSYYGGGEAFF.

The rearrangement joins TRBV19 to TRBJ1-2; D is possibly TRBD1 (6 bases). The CDR3 is 14 residues long. The germline V gene encodes CDR1 LNHDA and CDR2 SQIVND (reference sequence). V was clipped by 7 bases and J by 5 bases, with 17 bases between them. CDR3 nucleotide sequence: TGTGCCAGTACCCAGGGGTTAGTTGCGTATGGCTACACCTTC. It is translated as CASTQGLVAYGYTF. Based on the CDR3 plus reference TRBV19 and TRBJ1-2, the full variable domain is DGGITQSPKYLFRKEGQNVTLSCEQNLNHDAMYWYRQDPGQGLRLIYYSQIVNDFQKGDIAEGYSVSREKKESFPLTVTSAQKNPTAFYLCASTQGLVAYGYTFGSGTRLTVV.

The chain uses TRBV7-2 and TRBJ2-2; 8 bases map to TRBD2. Germline V gene data show CDR1 as SGHTA and CDR2 as FQGNSA. The junction had 7 bases not matched to a gene; V was cut back by 2 bases and J by 5 bases. The CDR3 totals 16 residues. This chain's CDR3 is CASSLKSGGATGELFF. CDR3 sequence (DNA): TGTGCCAGCAGCTTAAAAAGCGGGGGCGCTACCGGGGAGCTGTTTTTT.

Here the CDR3 DNA reads TGTGCCAGCAGCGTCGGGACAGGTCTGGGCGAGCAGTACTTC. Its translation: CASSVGTGLGEQYF. This sequence joins TRBV9 and TRBJ2-7, with 8 bases matching TRBD1. V lost 2 bases, J lost 6 bases, and 7 bases stayed unmatched. This CDR3 contains 14 residues. CDR1 is SGDLS, CDR2 YYNGEE, per germline.

This clone is a singleton in its sample. Other DNA sequences in this specimen translate into the identical CDR3. This sequence joins TRBV9 and TRBJ1-2, with a tentative D call TRBD1 (5 bases). CDR1 and CDR2 from the germline V gene are SGDLS and YYNGEE. The CDR3 has 12 amino acids. Between the trimmed V and J ends, which lost 2 bases and 3 bases, there was a span of 5 bases. The CDR3 sequence is CASSVRDYGYTF. The CDR3 DNA reads TGTGCCAGCAGCGTCAGGGACTATGGCTACACCTTC.

The V gene is TRBV27, the J gene TRBJ2-7; 7 bases align to TRBD1. CDR1 and CDR2 from the germline V gene are MNHEY and SMNVEV (reference sequence). J was trimmed by 0 bases and V by 6 bases; bases with no gene match: 17. CDR3 length equals 18 residues. This CDR3 reads CASSSLTRGQPISYEQYF. For the CDR3, the DNA is TGTGCCAGCAGCTCCCTAACCAGGGGACAGCCCATCTCCTACGAGCAGTACTTC.